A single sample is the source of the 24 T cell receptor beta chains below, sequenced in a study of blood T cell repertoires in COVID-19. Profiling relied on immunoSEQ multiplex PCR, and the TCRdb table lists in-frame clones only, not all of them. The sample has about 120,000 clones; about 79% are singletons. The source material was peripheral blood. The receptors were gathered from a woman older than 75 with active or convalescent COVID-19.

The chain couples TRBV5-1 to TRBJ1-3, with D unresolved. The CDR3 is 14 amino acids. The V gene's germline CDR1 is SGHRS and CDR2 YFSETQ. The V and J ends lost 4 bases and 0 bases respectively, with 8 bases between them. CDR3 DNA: TGCGCCAGCAGCCCAGACAACTCTGGAAACACCATATATTTT. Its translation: CASSPDNSGNTIYF.

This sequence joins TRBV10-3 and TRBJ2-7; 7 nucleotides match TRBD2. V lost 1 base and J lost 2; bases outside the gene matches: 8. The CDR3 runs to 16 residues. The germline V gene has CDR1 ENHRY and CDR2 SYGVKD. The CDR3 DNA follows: TGTGCCATCAGTGAGTTTGATGGAGGGAGGGCCTACGAGCAGTACTTC. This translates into CAISEFDGGRAYEQYF.

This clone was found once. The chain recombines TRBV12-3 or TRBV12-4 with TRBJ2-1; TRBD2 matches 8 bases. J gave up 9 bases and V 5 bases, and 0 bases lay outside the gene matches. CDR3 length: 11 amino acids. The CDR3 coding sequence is TGTGCCAGCAGTCGGGAGGGTGAGCAGTTCTTC. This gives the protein CASSREGEQFF.

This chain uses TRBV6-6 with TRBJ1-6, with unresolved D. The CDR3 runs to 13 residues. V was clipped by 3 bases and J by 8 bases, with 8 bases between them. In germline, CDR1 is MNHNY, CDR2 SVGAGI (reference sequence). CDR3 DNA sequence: TGTGCCAGCAGTTATAGGAGGGATTCACCCCTCCACTTT. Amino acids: CASSYRRDSPLHF.

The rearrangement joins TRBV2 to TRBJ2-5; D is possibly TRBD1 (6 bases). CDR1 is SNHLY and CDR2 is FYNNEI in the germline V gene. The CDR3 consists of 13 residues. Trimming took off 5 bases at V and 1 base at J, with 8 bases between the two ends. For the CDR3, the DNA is TGTGCCAGCAGTACGGACAGCCAAGAGACCCAGTACTTC. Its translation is CASSTDSQETQYF.

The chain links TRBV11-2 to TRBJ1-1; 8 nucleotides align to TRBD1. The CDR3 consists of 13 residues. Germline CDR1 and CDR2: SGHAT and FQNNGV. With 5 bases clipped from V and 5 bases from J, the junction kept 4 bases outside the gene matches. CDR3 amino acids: CASSRDRGTEAFF. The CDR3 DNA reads TGTGCCAGCAGCAGAGACAGGGGAACTGAAGCTTTCTTT.

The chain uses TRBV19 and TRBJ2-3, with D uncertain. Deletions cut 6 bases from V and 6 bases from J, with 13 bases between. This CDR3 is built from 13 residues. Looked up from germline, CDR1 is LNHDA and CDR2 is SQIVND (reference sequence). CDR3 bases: TGTGCCAGTAGCCCCAGGCCCGGTGATACGCAGTATTTT. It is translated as CASSPRPGDTQYF.

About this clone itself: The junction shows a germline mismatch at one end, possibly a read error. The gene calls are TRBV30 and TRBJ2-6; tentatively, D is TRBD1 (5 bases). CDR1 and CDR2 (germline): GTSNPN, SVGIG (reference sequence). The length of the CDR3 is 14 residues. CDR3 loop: CAWSVPPQADVLTF. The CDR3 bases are TGTGCCTGGAGTGTCCCGCCACAGGCCGACGTCCTGACTTTC.

The chain's CDR3 is CASSLGIAPQWSGNTIYF. The CDR3 nucleotides are TGTGCCAGCAGCCTAGGGATTGCCCCACAATGGAGTGGAAACACCATATATTTT. This sequence joins TRBV11-2 and TRBJ1-3; no clear D gene. Germline CDR1 reads SGHAT; CDR2 reads FQNNGV. This CDR3 spans 18 amino acids. Trimming stripped 5 bases from V and 3 bases from J, with 23 bases between.

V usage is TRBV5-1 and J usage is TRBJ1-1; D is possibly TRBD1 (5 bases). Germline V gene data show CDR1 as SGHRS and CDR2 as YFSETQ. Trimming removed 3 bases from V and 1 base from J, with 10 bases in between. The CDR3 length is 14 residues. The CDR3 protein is CASSSHGQNTEAFF. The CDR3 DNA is TGCGCCAGCAGCTCCCATGGACAGAACACTGAAGCTTTCTTT.

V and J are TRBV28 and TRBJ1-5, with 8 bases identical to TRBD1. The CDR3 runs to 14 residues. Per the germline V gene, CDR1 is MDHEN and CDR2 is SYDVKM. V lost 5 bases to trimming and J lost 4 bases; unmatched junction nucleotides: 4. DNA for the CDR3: TGTGCCAGCAGTCTCGGACAGGGTAATCAGCCCCAGCATTTT. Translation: CASSLGQGNQPQHF.

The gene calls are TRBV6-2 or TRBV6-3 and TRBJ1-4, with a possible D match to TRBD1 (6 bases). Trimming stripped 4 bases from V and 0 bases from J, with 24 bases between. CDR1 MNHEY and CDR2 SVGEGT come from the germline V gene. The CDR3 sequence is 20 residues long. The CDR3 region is CASSSQLASGERPTNEKLFF. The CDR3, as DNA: TGTGCCAGCAGTTCCCAGCTGGCTTCAGGGGAGAGGCCAACTAATGAAAAACTGTTTTTT.

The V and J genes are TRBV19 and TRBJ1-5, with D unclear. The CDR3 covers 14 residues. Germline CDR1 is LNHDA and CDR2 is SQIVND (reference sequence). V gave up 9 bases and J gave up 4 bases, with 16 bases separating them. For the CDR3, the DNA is TGTGCCAGCCTCGGGTTTTCTGAAAATCAGCCCCAGCATTTT. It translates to CASLGFSENQPQHF.

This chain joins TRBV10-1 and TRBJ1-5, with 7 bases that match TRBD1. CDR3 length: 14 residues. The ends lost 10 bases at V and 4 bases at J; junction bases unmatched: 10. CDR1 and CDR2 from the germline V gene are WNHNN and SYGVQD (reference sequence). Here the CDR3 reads CATWGQSPNQPQHF. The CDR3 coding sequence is TGCGCCACGTGGGGACAGTCTCCAAATCAGCCCCAGCATTTT.

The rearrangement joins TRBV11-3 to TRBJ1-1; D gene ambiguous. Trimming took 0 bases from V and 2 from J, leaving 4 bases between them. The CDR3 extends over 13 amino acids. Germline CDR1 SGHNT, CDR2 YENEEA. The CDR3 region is CASSLDYNTEAFF. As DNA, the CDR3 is TGTGCCAGCAGCTTAGATTATAACACTGAAGCTTTCTTT.

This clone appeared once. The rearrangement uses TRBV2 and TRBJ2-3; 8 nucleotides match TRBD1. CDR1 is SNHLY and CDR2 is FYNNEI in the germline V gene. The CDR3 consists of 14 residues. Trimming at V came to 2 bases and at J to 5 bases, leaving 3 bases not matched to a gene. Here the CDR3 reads CASSEQGAGDTQYF. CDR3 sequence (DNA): TGTGCCAGCAGTGAACAGGGGGCGGGAGATACGCAGTATTTT.

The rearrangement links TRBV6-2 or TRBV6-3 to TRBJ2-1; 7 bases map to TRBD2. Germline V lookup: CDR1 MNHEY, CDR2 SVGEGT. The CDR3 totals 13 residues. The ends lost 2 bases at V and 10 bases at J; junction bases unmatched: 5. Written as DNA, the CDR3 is TGTGCCAGCAGTTACCCCCCAGCGGGGGAGCAGTTCTTC. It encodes CASSYPPAGEQFF.

CDR3 residues: CSVEEVRTYGYTF. In DNA, the CDR3 is TGCAGCGTTGAAGAAGTCAGGACATATGGCTACACCTTC. J is TRBJ1-2 and V is TRBV29-1; D perhaps matches TRBD1 (5 bases). The CDR3 spans 13 residues. With 0 bases removed from V and 5 bases from J, the gap between germline ends came to 10 bases. CDR1 and CDR2 (germline): SQVTM, ANQGSEA. Full variable domain (missing parts from reference TRBV29-1 and TRBJ1-2): SAVISQKPSRDICQRGTSLTIQCQVDSQVTMMFWYRQQPGQSLTLIATANQGSEATYESGFVIDKFPISRPNLTFSTLTVSNMSPEDSSIYLCSVEEVRTYGYTFGSGTRLTVV.

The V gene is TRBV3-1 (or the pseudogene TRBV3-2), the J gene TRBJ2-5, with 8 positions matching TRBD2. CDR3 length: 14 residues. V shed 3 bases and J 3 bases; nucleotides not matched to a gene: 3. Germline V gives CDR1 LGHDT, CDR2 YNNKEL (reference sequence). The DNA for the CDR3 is TGTGCCAGCAGCCATGGACTAGCAGAAGAGACCCAGTACTTC. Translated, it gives CASSHGLAEETQYF.

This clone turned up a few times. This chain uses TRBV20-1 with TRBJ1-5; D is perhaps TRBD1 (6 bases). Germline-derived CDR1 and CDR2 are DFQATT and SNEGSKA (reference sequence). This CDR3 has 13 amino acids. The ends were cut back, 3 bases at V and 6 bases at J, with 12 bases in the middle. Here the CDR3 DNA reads TGCAGTGCTAGTTGGGGGCTGGGTCAGCCCCAGCATTTT. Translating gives CSASWGLGQPQHF.

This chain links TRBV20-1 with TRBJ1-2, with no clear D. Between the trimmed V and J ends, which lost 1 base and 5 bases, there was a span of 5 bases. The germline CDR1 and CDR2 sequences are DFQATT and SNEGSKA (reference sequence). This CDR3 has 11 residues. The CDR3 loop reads CSARGSYGYTF. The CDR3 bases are TGCAGTGCTAGAGGTTCTTATGGCTACACCTTC.

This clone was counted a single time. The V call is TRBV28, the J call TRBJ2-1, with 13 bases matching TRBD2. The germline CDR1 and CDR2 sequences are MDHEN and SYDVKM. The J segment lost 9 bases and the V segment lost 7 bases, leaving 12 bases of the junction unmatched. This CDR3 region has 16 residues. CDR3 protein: CASMVWTSGSTSEQFF. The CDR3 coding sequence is TGTGCCAGCATGGTTTGGACTAGCGGGAGTACCAGTGAGCAGTTCTTC.

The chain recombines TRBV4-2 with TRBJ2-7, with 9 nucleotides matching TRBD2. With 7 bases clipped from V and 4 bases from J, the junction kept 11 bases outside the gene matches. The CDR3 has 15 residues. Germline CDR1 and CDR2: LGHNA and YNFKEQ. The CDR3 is CASNPSSGIGYEQYF. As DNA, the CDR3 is TGTGCCAGCAACCCGTCTAGCGGGATTGGGTACGAGCAGTACTTC.

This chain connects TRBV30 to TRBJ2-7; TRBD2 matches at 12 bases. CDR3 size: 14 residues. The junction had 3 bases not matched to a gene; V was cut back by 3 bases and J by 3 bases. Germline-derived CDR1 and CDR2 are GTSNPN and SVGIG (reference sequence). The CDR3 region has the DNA TGTGCCTGGAGACCGGGACTAGCGGGCTACGAGCAGTACTTC. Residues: CAWRPGLAGYEQYF. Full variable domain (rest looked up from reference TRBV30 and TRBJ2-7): SQTIHQWPATLVQPVGSPLSLECTVEGTSNPNLYWYRQAAGRGLQLLFYSVGIGQISSEVPQNLSASRPQDRQFILSSKKLLLSDSGFYLCAWRPGLAGYEQYFGPGTRLTVT.